These 7 T cell receptor beta chains were sequenced from one sample in a study of cytomegalovirus exposure and HLA in healthy donors. Primers for the PCR totalled 60 Vbeta and 13 Jbeta. Produced via immunoSEQ multiplex PCR; TCRdb's table is partial and in-frame only. The table has more than 110,000 clones, around 83% seen once. Sequenced sample: PBMCs. The receptor set was obtained from a man aged 40-55 years in good health and CMV-seropositive.

This clone was observed a handful of times. The chain is built from TRBV11-2 and TRBJ2-7; the match to TRBD1 covers 7 bases. In germline, CDR1 is SGHAT, CDR2 FQNNGV. Losses at the gene ends were 5 bases for V and 5 bases for J; bases not matched to a gene: 9. The CDR3 has 14 residues. This CDR3 reads CASSTPGQSHEQYF. The CDR3 nucleotides read TGTGCCAGCAGCACCCCGGGACAGTCACACGAGCAGTACTTC. The whole variable domain, remainder taken from reference TRBV11-2 and TRBJ2-7, is EAGVAQSPRYKIIEKRQSVAFWCNPISGHATLYWYQQILGQGPKLLIQFQNNGVVDDSQLPKDRFSAERLKGVDSTLKIQPAKLEDSAVYLCASSTPGQSHEQYFGPGTRLTVT.

The chain employs TRBV19 and TRBJ2-1; D is unresolved. Germline V gene sequence: CDR1 LNHDA, CDR2 SQIVND (reference sequence). V was clipped by 8 bases and J by 0 bases, with 14 bases between them. The CDR3 spans 15 residues. CDR3 in amino acids: CASLPKASSYNEQFF. DNA for the CDR3: TGTGCCAGTCTACCCAAGGCTAGCTCCTACAATGAGCAGTTCTTC.

With regard to this clone: The same CDR3 arises from other DNA sequences in this sample as well. The chain combines TRBV27 with TRBJ2-7, with 10 bases matching TRBD1. Trimming removed 2 bases from V and 4 bases from J; junction bases left unmatched: 2. Germline lookup yields CDR1 MNHEY and CDR2 SMNVEV (reference sequence). There are 14 residues in the CDR3. As DNA, the CDR3 is TGTGCCAGCAGTTTAGGGACAGGGGTGTACGAGCAGTACTTC. Translating gives CASSLGTGVYEQYF.

V usage is TRBV2 and J usage is TRBJ2-5; weak D call: TRBD2 (6 bases). Germline-derived CDR1 and CDR2 are SNHLY and FYNNEI. V lost 5 bases and J lost 1, with 11 bases in between. The CDR3 loop spans 14 amino acids. This chain's CDR3 is CASSLLAPQETQYF. CDR3 in DNA: TGTGCCAGCAGTCTACTAGCCCCCCAAGAGACCCAGTACTTC.

On this clone itself: Sequence at one end of the junction differs from germline and may be a read error. The chain recombines TRBV6-6 with TRBJ1-2, with D possibly matching TRBD1 (6 bases). The CDR3 loop spans 13 amino acids. Germline CDR1 MNHNY, CDR2 SVGAGI (reference sequence). CDR3 DNA: TGTGCCAGCAGTTACTCGGGGGGGGGCGTGCGTTTCTTC. It encodes CASSYSGGGVRFF.

The chain has TRBV6-1 and TRBJ2-7; the D gene is possibly TRBD1 (6 bases). Per the germline V gene, CDR1 is MNHNS and CDR2 is SASEGT. V dropped 1 base and J dropped 7 bases, with 17 bases sitting between them. The CDR3 totals 15 residues. The CDR3 DNA reads TGTGCCAGCAGTGAAGACCAGGGGCCTTCGGGTGAGCAGTACTTC. It is translated as CASSEDQGPSGEQYF.

The chain couples TRBV21-1 to TRBJ2-2; the D call in the table, TRBD1, was not verified against the DNA. TRBV21-1 is an annotated pseudogene. This CDR3 is built from 16 residues. The CDR3 loop is CASSKRGDSEGGELFF. CDR3 coding DNA: TGTGCCAGCAGCAAAAGGGGTGACAGTGAAGGCGGGGAGCTGTTTTTT.